Listed below are T cell receptor beta chains from one sample, sequenced in a study of cytomegalovirus exposure and HLA in healthy donors. Data came from immunoSEQ multiplex PCR; TCRdb stores just in-frame clones and leaves some out. The sample has tens of thousands of clones, less than 80% seen once; the top ten hold about 3.3%. Sequenced sample: PBMCs. All receptors derive from a woman aged 40 to 50 in good health and CMV-seronegative. Each CDR3 is given with its conserved first and last residue.

J gene: TRBJ2-6; V gene: TRBV19; CDR3 length: 17; CDR3 protein: CASSIKEGARGANVLTF
J gene: TRBJ2-1; V gene: TRBV9; CDR3 length: 17; CDR3 protein: CASSRIPGAGEENEQFF
J gene: TRBJ2-7; V gene: TRBV11-2; CDR3 length: 14; CDR3 protein: CASSFPDRGLEQYF
J gene: TRBJ2-7; V gene: TRBV6-6; CDR3 length: 12; CDR3 protein: CASSFRGNEQYF
J gene: TRBJ2-2; V gene: TRBV28; CDR3 length: 17; CDR3 protein: CASSLHTPGANTGELFF
J gene: TRBJ2-1; V gene: TRBV10-3; CDR3 length: 14; CDR3 protein: CAINEAGVYNEQFF
J gene: TRBJ1-5; V gene: TRBV6-6; CDR3 length: 15; CDR3 protein: CASGRDTTVAQPQHF
J gene: TRBJ2-3; V gene: TRBV5-1; CDR3 length: 16; CDR3 protein: CASSLNYPGGVDTQYF
J gene: TRBJ1-5; V gene: TRBV30; CDR3 length: 12; CDR3 protein: CAWSRGAQPQHF
J gene: TRBJ2-1; V gene: TRBV29-1; CDR3 length: 16; CDR3 protein: CSVEAGARGSYNEQFF
J gene: TRBJ2-3; V gene: TRBV19; CDR3 length: 14; CDR3 protein: CASSTLTATDTQYF
J gene: TRBJ1-2; V gene: TRBV10-3; CDR3 length: 15; CDR3 protein: CAIRGTGGRIYGYTF
J gene: TRBJ2-2; V gene: TRBV4-1; CDR3 length: 14; CDR3 protein: CASSQRQLAGELFF
J gene: TRBJ2-2; V gene: TRBV5-1; CDR3 length: 16; CDR3 protein: CASNGAGEVTAGELFF
J gene: TRBJ2-1; V gene: TRBV5-4; CDR3 length: 13; CDR3 protein: CASSLRGIDEQFF
J gene: TRBJ2-1; V gene: TRBV27; CDR3 length: 18; CDR3 protein: CASSLSVLLVTRYHEQFF
J gene: TRBJ1-5; V gene: TRBV28; CDR3 length: 16; CDR3 protein: CASSFLGQYSNQPQHF
J gene: TRBJ2-5; V gene: TRBV25-1; CDR3 length: 15; CDR3 protein: CASSEGQGTQETQYF
J gene: TRBJ2-7; V gene: TRBV6-1; CDR3 length: 16; CDR3 protein: CASSARDLGGGFEQYF
J gene: TRBJ1-2; V gene: TRBV5-1; CDR3 length: 15; CDR3 protein: CASSLRAAGFNGYTF
J gene: TRBJ2-7; V gene: TRBV30; CDR3 length: 14; CDR3 protein: CAWAPVRVLYEQYF
J gene: TRBJ1-1; V gene: TRBV7-9; CDR3 length: 15; CDR3 protein: CASSLAGSANTEAFF
J gene: TRBJ1-5; V gene: TRBV10-2; CDR3 length: 17; CDR3 protein: CASRGQGFWGSNQPQHF
J gene: TRBJ1-2; V gene: TRBV6-5; CDR3 length: 12; CDR3 protein: CASRQGGYGYTF
J gene: TRBJ2-1; V gene: TRBV29-1; CDR3 length: 12; CDR3 protein: CSVGARNNEQFF
J gene: TRBJ2-7; V gene: TRBV5-1; CDR3 length: 15; CDR3 protein: CASSLAPGQGMGQYF
J gene: TRBJ2-5; V gene: TRBV18; CDR3 length: 14; CDR3 protein: CASSPLDREETQYF
J gene: TRBJ2-7; V gene: TRBV11-3; CDR3 length: 14; CDR3 protein: CASSATGTAYEQYF
J gene: TRBJ2-5; V gene: TRBV7-9; CDR3 length: 12; CDR3 protein: CATDREQETQYF
J gene: TRBJ1-1; V gene: TRBV28; CDR3 length: 16; CDR3 protein: CASSFSGQAMNTEAFF
J gene: TRBJ1-1; V gene: TRBV5-5; CDR3 length: 13; CDR3 protein: CASSWATGIEAFF
J gene: TRBJ2-3; V gene: TRBV7-2; CDR3 length: 17; CDR3 protein: CASSSIPGLAGTDTQYF
J gene: TRBJ1-1; V gene: TRBV10-3; CDR3 length: 14; CDR3 protein: CASSYQGAITEAFF
J gene: TRBJ1-1; V gene: TRBV6-5; CDR3 length: 14; CDR3 protein: CASSITGGGTEAFF
J gene: TRBJ2-4; V gene: TRBV19; CDR3 length: 15; CDR3 protein: CASSPDGGAKNIQYF
J gene: TRBJ2-1; V gene: TRBV28; CDR3 length: 13; CDR3 protein: CATGTRMYNEQFF
J gene: TRBJ1-2; V gene: TRBV29-1; CDR3 length: 15; CDR3 protein: CSVPGFEGVNYGYTF
J gene: TRBJ2-3; V gene: TRBV28; CDR3 length: 17; CDR3 protein: CASSSAREARGLDTQYF
J gene: TRBJ2-7; V gene: TRBV7-6; CDR3 length: 16; CDR3 protein: CASSLGQPSLSYEQYF
J gene: TRBJ1-4; V gene: TRBV25-1; CDR3 length: 18; CDR3 protein: CASSAPRWQGATNEKLFF
J gene: TRBJ2-7; V gene: TRBV9; CDR3 length: 13; CDR3 protein: CASSVDLQNEQYF
J gene: TRBJ1-1; V gene: TRBV10-3; CDR3 length: 16; CDR3 protein: CAISESRGMGDTEAFF
J gene: TRBJ1-6; V gene: TRBV13; CDR3 length: 13; CDR3 protein: CASRRGGQPPLHF
J gene: TRBJ1-2; V gene: TRBV19; CDR3 length: 20; CDR3 protein: CASSIGKKHGTGTGRPGYTF
J gene: TRBJ1-4; V gene: TRBV28; CDR3 length: 16; CDR3 protein: CASSRDRIATNEKLFF
J gene: TRBJ1-1; V gene: TRBV30; CDR3 length: 13; CDR3 protein: CAWSPAGNTEAFF
J gene: TRBJ2-7; V gene: TRBV27; CDR3 length: 16; CDR3 protein: CASTQAGTSASYEQYF
J gene: TRBJ2-7; V gene: TRBV11-2; CDR3 length: 13; CDR3 protein: CASSLRRVHEQYF
J gene: TRBJ1-6; V gene: TRBV6-5; CDR3 length: 13; CDR3 protein: CATTEGQGSGLHF
J gene: TRBJ2-2; V gene: TRBV7-2; CDR3 length: 16; CDR3 protein: CASSLMVGLNTGELFF
J gene: TRBJ2-7; V gene: TRBV7-2; CDR3 length: 13; CDR3 protein: CASSFGGGYEQYF
J gene: TRBJ2-3; V gene: TRBV9; CDR3 length: 16; CDR3 protein: CASSGPLRGNTDTQYF
J gene: TRBJ1-1; V gene: TRBV5-1; CDR3 length: 13; CDR3 protein: CASSLDSGVEAFF
J gene: TRBJ2-7; V gene: TRBV29-1; CDR3 length: 13; CDR3 protein: CSVLTGEEYEQYF